This TCR beta chain was profiled in a study of blood T cell repertoires in COVID-19. Overall study context: The United States, Italy and Spain provided the acute and convalescent COVID-19 samples. The analysed material was cDNA or gDNA that came from T cells, B-cell-depleted T cells, or PBMCs.

Clones were sequenced by immunoSEQ multiplex PCR, and TCRdb holds only the in-frame ones, with some missing. The sample lists around 120,000 clones; roughly 69% were seen once. The V and J ends lost 0 bases and 8 bases respectively, with 10 bases between them. This CDR3 is built from 13 residues. CDR1 is MGHRA, CDR2 YSYEKL, per germline. The chain uses TRBV4-1 and TRBJ1-2, with D uncertain. The TCR was taken from a woman aged 70 to 79 with acute or convalescent COVID-19. The sample taken for sequencing was peripheral blood. The CDR3, as DNA: TGCGCCAGCAGCCAAGATTTAGACTGGGGCTACACCTTC. Protein product: CASSQDLDWGYTF.